This T cell receptor (beta chain) was observed in a study of brain T cells in children with intractable seizures. General observations from the study: Absence of clones before surgery may stem from lower sequencing depth. Only CDR3 sequence similarity suggested viral specificity, without known HCMV serostatus.

The sequenced cases were selected for having the highest brain T cell transcript signatures. At least one anti-epileptic drug was given before surgery. Germline lookup yields CDR1 MDHEN and CDR2 SYDVKM. CDR3 size: 17 residues. Trimming left V 5 bases short and J 5 bases short, with 24 bases between. TCRdb keeps only in-frame clones here, not all; method: immunoSEQ multiplex PCR. The data contain roughly 23,000 clones, roughly 94% of them singletons. Concerning this clone itself: Its antigen is still unknown.

The rearrangement joins TRBV28 to TRBJ1-2, with D possibly TRBD1 on 5 matching bases. This clonotype was sampled from a boy younger than 18 with focal cortical dysplasia and intractable seizures. The sequences come from peripheral blood, collected at surgery. The CDR3 loop reads CASSKLFSQGGRYGYTF. The CDR3 coding sequence is TGTGCCAGCAGTAAACTCTTTAGTCAGGGAGGAAGGTATGGCTACACCTTC.